Listed here are 18 T cell receptor beta chains from one sample, sequenced in a study of blood T cells in healthy people across ages. The use of a sample-barcoded 5' primer and a J-beta primer mix characterized a second PCR of roughly 6 to 11 cycles. One entry per CDR3 protein results from TCRdb running MiXCR on the 5' RACE reads. Among 750,000 to 950,000 distinct CDR3 sequences, around a quarter were seen once, and the ten largest hold 3%. This sample also appeared in a second study, on T cells of mothers and their children.

The sequenced sample consisted of blood. The receptors come from a boy aged 10-17 years in good health.

This clonotype was seen only a few times. The rearrangement uses TRBV29-1 and TRBJ2-7; TRBD2 is a possible D gene (5 bases). V was pared by 4 bases and J by 0 bases, with 10 bases between. Germline lookup yields CDR1 SQVTM and CDR2 ANQGSEA. The CDR3 spans 13 residues. CDR3 in DNA: TGCAGCGTTGCGTATGCGGGCTCCTACGAGCAGTACTTC. This gives the protein CSVAYAGSYEQYF.

The chain links TRBV3-1 to TRBJ1-2; D not resolved. Per germline, CDR1 LGHDT and CDR2 YNNKEL (reference sequence). This CDR3 has 12 amino acids. V was shortened by 5 bases and J by 6 bases, with 10 bases between the two germline ends. DNA for the CDR3: TGTGCCAGCAGCACCTCTGGCGATGGCTACACCTTC. It encodes CASSTSGDGYTF.

This chain uses TRBV25-1 with TRBJ1-4; D remains ambiguous. The germline gives CDR1 MGHDK, CDR2 SYGVNS. CDR3 length: 13 residues. Between the trimmed V and J ends, which lost 6 bases and 5 bases, there was a span of 10 bases. The CDR3 coding sequence is TGTGCCAGCAGGGAAAGTAACAATGAAAAACTGTTTTTT. Protein sequence: CASRESNNEKLFF.

This clonotype has a count of ten or more. The J gene is TRBJ2-5, the V gene TRBV28; 7 bases align to TRBD1. The V segment lost 5 bases and the J segment 5 bases; nucleotides outside the gene matches: 11. Germline CDR1 is MDHEN and CDR2 is SYDVKM. CDR3 size: 15 residues. As DNA, the CDR3 is TGTGCCAGCAGTCCTTCCTACAGGGGCGGTGAGACCCAGTACTTC. Protein sequence: CASSPSYRGGETQYF.

This clonotype showed up just a few times. The CDR3: CASSLLRALLQETQYF. CDR3 DNA: TGTGCCAGCAGTCTTTTACGCGCCCTCTTACAAGAGACCCAGTACTTC. The genes are TRBV28 and TRBJ2-5; D gene unclear. Germline lookup yields CDR1 MDHEN and CDR2 SYDVKM. Trimming took off 5 bases at V and 2 bases at J, with 18 bases between the two ends. There are 16 residues in the CDR3.

The V and J genes are TRBV20-1 and TRBJ1-2; 9 positions match TRBD1. V trimming: 3 bases; J trimming: 1 base; junction bases outside the gene matches: 6. Germline lookup yields CDR1 DFQATT and CDR2 SNEGSKA (reference sequence). The CDR3 runs to 15 residues. CDR3 residues: CSARTGQGFNYGYTF. CDR3 in DNA: TGCAGTGCTAGGACAGGACAGGGGTTTAACTATGGCTACACCTTC.

This clonotype turned up a few times. V usage is TRBV29-1 and J usage is TRBJ1-1; maybe TRBD1 (5 bases). This CDR3 is built from 10 residues. Trimming removed 7 bases from V and 3 bases from J, with 6 bases in between. Germline loops: CDR1 SQVTM, CDR2 ANQGSEA. The CDR3 spells CSGGDTEAFF. The DNA of the CDR3 is TGCAGCGGGGGGGACACTGAAGCTTTCTTT.

The chain is built from TRBV2 and TRBJ1-2, with D possibly being TRBD1 (6 bases). Germline-derived CDR1 and CDR2 are SNHLY and FYNNEI. The germline V and J ends were trimmed by 6 bases and 8 bases, with 16 bases remaining between them. This CDR3 contains 13 residues. CDR3 DNA: TGTGCCAGCAGATCAGACAGGCATTCGGGCTACACCTTC. This encodes CASRSDRHSGYTF.

This chain joins TRBV20-1 and TRBJ2-3; 8 bases align to TRBD2. This CDR3 spans 14 amino acids. Germline V CDR1 and CDR2: DFQATT, SNEGSKA (reference sequence). V trimming: 3 bases; J trimming: 3 bases; junction bases outside the gene matches: 5. CDR3 nucleotides: TGCAGTGCTAGTTCTAGCGGGTGGACAGATACGCAGTATTTT. Its translation is CSASSSGWTDTQYF.

This clonotype turned up a few times. Germline is not matched at one junction end, which may reflect a read error. The chain has TRBV24-1 and TRBJ2-5; 7 bases map to TRBD1. Germline V gives CDR1 KGHDR, CDR2 SFDVKD. CDR3 length equals 16 residues. DNA for the CDR3: TGTGCTACCAGTGATTTGAGGGACAGAGTCCAAGAGACCCAGTACTTC. Encoded protein: CATSDLRDRVQETQYF.

J is TRBJ2-5 and V is TRBV5-1; TRBD2 matches at 10 bases. Germline CDR1 and CDR2: SGHRS and YFSETQ. This CDR3 comprises 16 residues. With 3 bases clipped from V and 4 bases from J, the junction kept 9 bases outside the gene matches. CDR3 sequence: CASSSGAGGPRETQYF. CDR3 in DNA: TGCGCCAGCAGCTCCGGAGCGGGGGGGCCCCGAGAGACCCAGTACTTC.

The chain recombines TRBV18 with TRBJ1-2; no firm D call. CDR1 KGHSH and CDR2 LQKENI come from the germline V gene. Deletions cut 3 bases from V and 4 bases from J, with 15 bases between. The CDR3 extends over 15 amino acids. CDR3 coding DNA: TGTGCCAGCTCACCCCTCGGTGGAGAGGCCTATGGCTACACCTTC. Amino acids: CASSPLGGEAYGYTF.

The chain recombines TRBV28 with TRBJ1-1, with 9 nucleotides matching TRBD1. This CDR3 comprises 15 residues. Germline V gene lookup returns CDR1 MDHEN and CDR2 SYDVKM. Trimming cost V 5 bases and J 6 bases; bases outside gene matches: 10. The CDR3 region is CASSSSGQGISEAFF. Here the CDR3 DNA reads TGTGCCAGCAGTAGCTCCGGACAGGGGATTTCTGAAGCTTTCTTT.

The CDR3 DNA reads TGTGCCAGCAGTGAATACATCTGGAGGGCAGTCCAAGAGACCCAGTACTTC. This codes for CASSEYIWRAVQETQYF. The chain carries TRBV6-1 and TRBJ2-5; TRBD2 is a possible D gene (6 bases). The V and J ends lost 2 bases and 1 base respectively, with 17 bases between them. From germline, CDR1 is MNHNS and CDR2 SASEGT. The CDR3 is 17 amino acids.

This clonotype was seen a few times. This chain connects TRBV2 to TRBJ2-1, with 15 bases aligning to TRBD2. V shed 4 bases and J 2 bases; nucleotides not matched to a gene: 6. The CDR3 is made up of 18 amino acids. CDR1 and CDR2 from the germline V gene are SNHLY and FYNNEI. CDR3 loop: CASSGGTSGGYAYNEQFF. Here the CDR3 DNA reads TGTGCCAGCAGTGGCGGGACTAGCGGGGGGTATGCCTACAATGAGCAGTTCTTC.

This clonotype was counted only a few times. This chain links TRBV5-1 with TRBJ2-3; 8 bases map to TRBD2. V lost 0 bases, J lost 0 bases, and 3 bases stayed unmatched. The CDR3 consists of 16 residues. The germline CDR1 and CDR2 sequences are SGHRS and YFSETQ. The chain's CDR3 is CASSLGREASTDTQYF. The DNA for the CDR3 is TGCGCCAGCAGCTTGGGGCGGGAGGCTAGCACAGATACGCAGTATTTT.

This clonotype was counted between two and nine times. The chain combines TRBV5-1 with TRBJ1-6; 9 nucleotides line up with TRBD1. The germline V gene encodes CDR1 SGHRS and CDR2 YFSETQ. V lost 4 bases to trimming and J lost 7 bases; unmatched junction nucleotides: 3. There are 14 residues in the CDR3. CDR3 region: CASSRQGDNSPLHF. The CDR3, as DNA: TGCGCCAGCAGCCGACAGGGGGACAATTCACCCCTCCACTTT.

This clonotype was detected only a few times. This chain connects TRBV29-1 to TRBJ2-5, with D perhaps matching TRBD1 or TRBD2 (5 bases each). This CDR3 region has 13 residues. Germline CDR1 and CDR2: SQVTM and ANQGSEA. The V gene lost 4 bases and the J gene lost 2 bases, with 11 bases spanning the gap. The CDR3 loop reads CSVAGRLQETQYF. The CDR3 DNA follows: TGCAGCGTTGCGGGACGCCTACAAGAGACCCAGTACTTC.